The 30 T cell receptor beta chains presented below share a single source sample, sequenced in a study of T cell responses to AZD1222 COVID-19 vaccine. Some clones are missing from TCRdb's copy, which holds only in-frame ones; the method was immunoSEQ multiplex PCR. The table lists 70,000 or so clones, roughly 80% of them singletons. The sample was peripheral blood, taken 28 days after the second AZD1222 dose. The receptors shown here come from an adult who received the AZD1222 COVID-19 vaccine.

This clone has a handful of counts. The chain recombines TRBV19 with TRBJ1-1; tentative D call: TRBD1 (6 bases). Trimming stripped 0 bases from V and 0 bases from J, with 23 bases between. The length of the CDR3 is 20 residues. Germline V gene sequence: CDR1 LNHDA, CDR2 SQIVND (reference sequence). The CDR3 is CASSIDSTTGRGWVNTEAFF. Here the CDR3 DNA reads TGTGCCAGTAGTATAGATTCTACTACAGGGAGGGGATGGGTGAACACTGAAGCTTTCTTT.

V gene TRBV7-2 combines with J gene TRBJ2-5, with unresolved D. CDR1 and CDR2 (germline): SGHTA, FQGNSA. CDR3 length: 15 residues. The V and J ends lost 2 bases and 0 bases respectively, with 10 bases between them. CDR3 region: CASSLMLHYQETQYF. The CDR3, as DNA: TGTGCCAGCAGCTTAATGCTTCACTACCAAGAGACCCAGTACTTC.

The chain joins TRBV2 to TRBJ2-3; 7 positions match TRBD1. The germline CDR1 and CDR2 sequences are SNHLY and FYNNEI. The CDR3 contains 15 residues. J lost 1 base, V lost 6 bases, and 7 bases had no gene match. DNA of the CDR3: TGTGCCAGCAGGGGCGGACAGGCCGGCACAGATACGCAGTATTTT. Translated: CASRGGQAGTDTQYF.

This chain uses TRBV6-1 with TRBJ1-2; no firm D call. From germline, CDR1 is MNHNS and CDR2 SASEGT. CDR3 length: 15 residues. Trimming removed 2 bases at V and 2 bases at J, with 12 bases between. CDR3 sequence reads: CASSEHSDENYGYTF. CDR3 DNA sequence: TGTGCCAGCAGTGAACACTCGGACGAAAACTATGGCTACACCTTC.

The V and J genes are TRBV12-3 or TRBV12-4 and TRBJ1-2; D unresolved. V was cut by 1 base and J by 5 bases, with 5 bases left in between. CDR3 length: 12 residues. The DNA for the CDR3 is TGTGCCAGCAGTTTAGTGGGTTATGGCTACACCTTC. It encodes CASSLVGYGYTF.

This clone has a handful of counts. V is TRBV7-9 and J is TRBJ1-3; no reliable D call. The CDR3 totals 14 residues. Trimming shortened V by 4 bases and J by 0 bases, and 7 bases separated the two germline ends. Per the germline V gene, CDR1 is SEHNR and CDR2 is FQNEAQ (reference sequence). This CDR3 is CASSWDDSGNTIYF. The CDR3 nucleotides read TGTGCCAGCAGCTGGGATGACTCTGGAAACACCATATATTTT.

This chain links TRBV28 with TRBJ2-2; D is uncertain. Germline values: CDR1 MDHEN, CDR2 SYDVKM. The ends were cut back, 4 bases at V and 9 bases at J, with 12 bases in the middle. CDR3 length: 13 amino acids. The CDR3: CASSSIPSWELFF. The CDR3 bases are TGTGCCAGCAGTTCCATTCCGTCCTGGGAGCTGTTTTTT.

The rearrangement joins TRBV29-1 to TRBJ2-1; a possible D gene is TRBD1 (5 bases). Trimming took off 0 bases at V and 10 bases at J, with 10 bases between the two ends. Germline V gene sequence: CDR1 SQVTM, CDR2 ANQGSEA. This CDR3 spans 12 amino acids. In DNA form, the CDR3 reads TGCAGCGTTGAAGACGCTAGGGGCGAGCAGTTCTTC. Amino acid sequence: CSVEDARGEQFF.

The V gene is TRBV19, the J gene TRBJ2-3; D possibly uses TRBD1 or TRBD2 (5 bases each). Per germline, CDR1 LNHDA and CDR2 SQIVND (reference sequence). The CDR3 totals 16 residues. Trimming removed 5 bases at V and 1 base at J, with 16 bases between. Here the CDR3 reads CASSDHGASGTDTQYF. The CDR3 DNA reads TGTGCCAGTAGTGACCACGGGGCCTCGGGCACAGATACGCAGTATTTT. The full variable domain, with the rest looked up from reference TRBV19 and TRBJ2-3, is DGGITQSPKYLFRKEGQNVTLSCEQNLNHDAMYWYRQDPGQGLRLIYYSQIVNDFQKGDIAEGYSVSREKKESFPLTVTSAQKNPTAFYLCASSDHGASGTDTQYFGPGTRLTVL.

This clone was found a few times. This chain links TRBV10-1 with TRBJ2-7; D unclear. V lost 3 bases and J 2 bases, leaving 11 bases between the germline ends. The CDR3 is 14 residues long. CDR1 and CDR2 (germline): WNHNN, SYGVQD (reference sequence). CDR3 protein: CASSDLTGTYEQYF. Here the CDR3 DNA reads TGCGCCAGCAGTGACCTCACGGGCACCTACGAGCAGTACTTC.

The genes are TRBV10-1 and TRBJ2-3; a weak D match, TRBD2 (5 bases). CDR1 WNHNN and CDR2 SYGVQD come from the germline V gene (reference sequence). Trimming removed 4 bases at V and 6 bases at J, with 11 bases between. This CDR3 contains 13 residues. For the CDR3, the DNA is TGCGCCAGCAGTGTGGGCAGAGGGGATACGCAGTATTTT. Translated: CASSVGRGDTQYF.

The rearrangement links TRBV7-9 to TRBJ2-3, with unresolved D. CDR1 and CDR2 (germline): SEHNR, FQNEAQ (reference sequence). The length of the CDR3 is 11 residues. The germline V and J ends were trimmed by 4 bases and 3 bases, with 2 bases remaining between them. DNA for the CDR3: TGTGCCAGCAGCTCTACAGATACGCAGTATTTT. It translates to CASSSTDTQYF.

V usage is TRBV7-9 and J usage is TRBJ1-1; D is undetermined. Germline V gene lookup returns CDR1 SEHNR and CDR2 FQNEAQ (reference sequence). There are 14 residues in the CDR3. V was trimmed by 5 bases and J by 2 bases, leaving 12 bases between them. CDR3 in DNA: TGTGCCAGCAGCACGTGGACGTTTAACACTGAAGCTTTCTTT. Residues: CASSTWTFNTEAFF.

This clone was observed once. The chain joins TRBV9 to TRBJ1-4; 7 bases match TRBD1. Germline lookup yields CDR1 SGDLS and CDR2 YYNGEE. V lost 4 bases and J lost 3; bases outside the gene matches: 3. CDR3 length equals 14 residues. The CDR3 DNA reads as TGTGCCAGCAGCCCCGGGACAGCTAATGAAAAACTGTTTTTT. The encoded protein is CASSPGTANEKLFF.

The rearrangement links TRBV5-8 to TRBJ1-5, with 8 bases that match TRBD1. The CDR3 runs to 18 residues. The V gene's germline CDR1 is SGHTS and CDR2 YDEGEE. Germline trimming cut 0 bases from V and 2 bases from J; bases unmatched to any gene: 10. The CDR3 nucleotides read TGTGCCAGCAGCTTGGTTTCAGGGGGCGCCTGGCGCAATCAGCCCCAGCATTTT. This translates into CASSLVSGGAWRNQPQHF.

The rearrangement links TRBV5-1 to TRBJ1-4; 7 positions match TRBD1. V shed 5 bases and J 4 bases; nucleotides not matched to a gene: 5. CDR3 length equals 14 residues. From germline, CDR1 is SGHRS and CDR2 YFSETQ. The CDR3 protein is CASSLTGLNEKLFF. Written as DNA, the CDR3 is TGCGCCAGCAGTTTGACAGGGCTTAATGAAAAACTGTTTTTT. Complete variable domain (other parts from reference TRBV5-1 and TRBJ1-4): KAGVTQTPRYLIKTRGQQVTLSCSPISGHRSVSWYQQTPGQGLQFLFEYFSETQRNKGNFPGRFSGRQFSNSRSEMNVSTLELGDSALYLCASSLTGLNEKLFFGSGTQLSVL.

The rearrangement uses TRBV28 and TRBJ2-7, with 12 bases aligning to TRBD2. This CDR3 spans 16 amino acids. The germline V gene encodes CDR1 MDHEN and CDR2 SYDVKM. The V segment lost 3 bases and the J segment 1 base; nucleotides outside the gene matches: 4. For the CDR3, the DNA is TGTGCCAGCAGTTTGATGACTAGCGGGGGTTCCTACGAGCAGTACTTC. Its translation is CASSLMTSGGSYEQYF.

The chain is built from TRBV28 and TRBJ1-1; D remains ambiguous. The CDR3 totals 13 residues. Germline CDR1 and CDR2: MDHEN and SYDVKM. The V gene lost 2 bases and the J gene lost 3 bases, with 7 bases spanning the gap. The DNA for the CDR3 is TGTGCCAGCAGTTTAGACGCCTACACTGAAGCTTTCTTT. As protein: CASSLDAYTEAFF.

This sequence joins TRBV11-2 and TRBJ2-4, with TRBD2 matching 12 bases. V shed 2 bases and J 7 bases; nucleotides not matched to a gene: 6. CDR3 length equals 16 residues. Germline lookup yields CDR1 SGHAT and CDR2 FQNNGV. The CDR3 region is CASSLPLAGGQNIQYF. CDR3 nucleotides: TGTGCCAGCAGCTTACCGCTAGCGGGGGGGCAGAACATTCAGTACTTC.

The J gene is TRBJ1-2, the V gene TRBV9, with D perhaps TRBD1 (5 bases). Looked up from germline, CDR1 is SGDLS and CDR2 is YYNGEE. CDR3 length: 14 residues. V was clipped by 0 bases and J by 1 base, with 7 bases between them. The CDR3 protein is CASSVGGRNYGYTF. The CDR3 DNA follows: TGTGCCAGCAGCGTAGGGGGCCGTAACTATGGCTACACCTTC.

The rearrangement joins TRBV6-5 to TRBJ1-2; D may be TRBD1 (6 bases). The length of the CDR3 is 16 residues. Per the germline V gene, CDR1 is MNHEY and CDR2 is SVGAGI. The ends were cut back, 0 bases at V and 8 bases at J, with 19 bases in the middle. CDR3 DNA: TGTGCCAGCAGTTACTCCCCGGACAGTCTTAGCAGGGGCTACACCTTC. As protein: CASSYSPDSLSRGYTF.

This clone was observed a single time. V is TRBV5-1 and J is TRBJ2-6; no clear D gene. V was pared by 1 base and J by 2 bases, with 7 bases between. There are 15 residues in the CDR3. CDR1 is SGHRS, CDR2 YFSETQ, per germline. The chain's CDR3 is CASSLLGTGANVLTF. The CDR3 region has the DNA TGCGCCAGCAGCTTGCTGGGTACTGGGGCCAACGTCCTGACTTTC.

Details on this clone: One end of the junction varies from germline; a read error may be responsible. DNA for the CDR3: TGTGCCAGCAGCCAGGGGCCCGGAGAGCTGTTTTTT. This sequence encodes CASSQGPGELFF. The chain recombines TRBV7-2 with TRBJ2-2, with D possibly matching TRBD1 (6 bases). There are 12 residues in the CDR3. The germline CDR1 and CDR2 sequences are SGHTA and FQGNSA.

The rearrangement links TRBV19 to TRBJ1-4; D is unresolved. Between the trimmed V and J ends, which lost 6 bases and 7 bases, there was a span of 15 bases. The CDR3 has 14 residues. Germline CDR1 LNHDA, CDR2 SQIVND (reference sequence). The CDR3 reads CASRPDWRVEKLFF. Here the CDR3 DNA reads TGTGCCAGTAGACCGGACTGGCGGGTTGAAAAACTGTTTTTT.

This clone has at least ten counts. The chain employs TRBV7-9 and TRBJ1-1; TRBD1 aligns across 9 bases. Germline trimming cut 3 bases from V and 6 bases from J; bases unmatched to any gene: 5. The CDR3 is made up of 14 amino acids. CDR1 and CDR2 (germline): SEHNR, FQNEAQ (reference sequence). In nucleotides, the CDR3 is TGTGCCAGCAGCTTTGGACAGGGGATACCTGAAGCTTTCTTT. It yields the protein CASSFGQGIPEAFF.

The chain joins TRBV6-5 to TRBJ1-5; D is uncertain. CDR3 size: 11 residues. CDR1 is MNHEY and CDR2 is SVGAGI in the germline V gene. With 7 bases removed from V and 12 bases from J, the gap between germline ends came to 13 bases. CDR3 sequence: CASTQGGLQHF. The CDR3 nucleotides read TGTGCCAGCACCCAAGGAGGGCTCCAGCATTTT.

This CDR3 reads CASSGTGGPETQYF. CDR3 sequence (DNA): TGTGCCAGTAGCGGGACAGGGGGTCCGGAGACCCAGTACTTC. The rearrangement joins TRBV19 to TRBJ2-5; TRBD1 matches at 11 bases. This CDR3 region has 14 residues. The ends lost 6 bases at V and 5 bases at J; junction bases unmatched: 5. Germline loops: CDR1 LNHDA, CDR2 SQIVND (reference sequence).

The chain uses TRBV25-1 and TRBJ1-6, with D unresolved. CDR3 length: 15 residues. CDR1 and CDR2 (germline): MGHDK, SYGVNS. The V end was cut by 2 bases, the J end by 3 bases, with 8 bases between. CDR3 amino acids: CASSEIPDYNSPLHF. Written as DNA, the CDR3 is TGTGCCAGCAGTGAAATCCCGGACTATAATTCACCCCTCCACTTT.

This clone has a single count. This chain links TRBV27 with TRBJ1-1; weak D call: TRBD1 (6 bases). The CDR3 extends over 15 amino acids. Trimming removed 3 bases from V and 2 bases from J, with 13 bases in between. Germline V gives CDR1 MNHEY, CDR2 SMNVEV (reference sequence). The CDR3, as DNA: TGTGCCAGCAGTTTGAACAGGGATCATAACACTGAAGCTTTCTTT. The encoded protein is CASSLNRDHNTEAFF.

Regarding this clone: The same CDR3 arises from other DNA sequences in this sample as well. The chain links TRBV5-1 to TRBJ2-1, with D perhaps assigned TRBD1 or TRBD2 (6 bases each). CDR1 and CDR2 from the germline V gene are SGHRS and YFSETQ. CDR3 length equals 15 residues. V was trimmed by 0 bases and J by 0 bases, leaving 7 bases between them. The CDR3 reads CASSLEGGSYNEQFF. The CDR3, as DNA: TGCGCCAGCAGCTTGGAGGGGGGCTCCTACAATGAGCAGTTCTTC.